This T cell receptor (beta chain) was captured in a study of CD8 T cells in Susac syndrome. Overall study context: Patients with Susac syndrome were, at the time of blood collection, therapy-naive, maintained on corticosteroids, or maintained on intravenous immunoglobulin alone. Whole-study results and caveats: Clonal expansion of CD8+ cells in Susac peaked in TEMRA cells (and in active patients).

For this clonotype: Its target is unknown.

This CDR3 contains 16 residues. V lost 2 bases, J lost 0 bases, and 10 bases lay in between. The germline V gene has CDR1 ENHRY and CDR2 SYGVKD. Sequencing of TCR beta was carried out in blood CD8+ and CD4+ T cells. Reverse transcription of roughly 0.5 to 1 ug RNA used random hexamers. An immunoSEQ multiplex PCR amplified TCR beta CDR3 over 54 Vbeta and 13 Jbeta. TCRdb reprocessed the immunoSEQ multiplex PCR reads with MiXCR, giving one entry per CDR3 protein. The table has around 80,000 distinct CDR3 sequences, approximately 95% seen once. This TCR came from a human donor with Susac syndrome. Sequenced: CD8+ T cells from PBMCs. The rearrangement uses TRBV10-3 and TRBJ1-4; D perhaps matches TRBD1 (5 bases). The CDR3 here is CAISEQGRPTNEKLFF. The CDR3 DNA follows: TGTGCCATCAGTGAGCAGGGACGTCCAACTAATGAAAAACTGTTTTTT.